These 13 T cell receptor beta chains were sequenced from one sample in a study of blood T cell repertoires in COVID-19. Using immunoSEQ multiplex PCR, the repertoire was profiled, and TCRdb retains in-frame clones only, with some absent. The table includes 95,000 to 150,000 clones, approximately 90% detected once. Sequencing was performed on peripheral blood. These receptor sequences come from a man between 70 and 80 years old with active or convalescent COVID-19.

As DNA, the CDR3 is TGTGCCACCAGCAATGGGCTAGCGTCCATTTACACCGGGGAGCTGTTTTTT. Its translation: CATSNGLASIYTGELFF. This chain joins TRBV24-1 and TRBJ2-2; D is possibly TRBD2 (6 bases). This CDR3 comprises 17 residues. Trimming left V 7 bases short and J 3 bases short, with 20 bases between. Germline CDR1 KGHDR, CDR2 SFDVKD.

This clone has more than one count but fewer than ten. The chain joins TRBV7-9 to TRBJ1-4; D remains unclear. CDR1 and CDR2 from the germline V gene are SEHNR and FQNEAQ (reference sequence). Trimming removed 6 bases from V and 7 bases from J, with 12 bases in between. The length of the CDR3 is 13 residues. The chain's CDR3 is CASSPDMGEKLFF. For the CDR3, the DNA is TGTGCCAGCAGTCCCGACATGGGTGAAAAACTGTTTTTT.

This clone was seen a handful of times. The CDR3 spells CASSPVAIAGENIQYF. The DNA for the CDR3 is TGTGCCAGCAGTCCGGTCGCCATTGCGGGGGAAAACATTCAGTACTTC. The rearrangement joins TRBV2 to TRBJ2-4; 7 bases align to TRBD2. The CDR3 is 16 residues long. Germline lookup yields CDR1 SNHLY and CDR2 FYNNEI. After removal of 5 bases from V and 5 bases from J, the junction contained 12 bases not matched to a gene.

The V and J genes are TRBV7-9 and TRBJ1-4; D is ambiguous. Per the germline V gene, CDR1 is SEHNR and CDR2 is FQNEAQ (reference sequence). V was clipped by 1 base and J by 8 bases, with 8 bases between them. The CDR3 length is 13 residues. CDR3 loop: CASSLGGREKLFF. As DNA, the CDR3 is TGTGCCAGCAGCTTAGGCGGGAGGGAAAAACTGTTTTTT.

The chain recombines TRBV3-1 (or the pseudogene TRBV3-2) with TRBJ1-4, with D possibly being TRBD1 (5 bases). There are 14 residues in the CDR3. From germline, CDR1 is LGHDT and CDR2 YNNKEL (reference sequence). Between the trimmed V and J ends, which lost 1 base and 8 bases, there was a span of 11 bases. The CDR3 loop reads CASSQVRGGEKLFF. CDR3 in DNA: TGTGCCAGCAGCCAAGTTCGGGGGGGAGAAAAACTGTTTTTT.

This rearrangement joins TRBV28 to TRBJ2-7, with 12 bases that match TRBD1. The CDR3 is made up of 16 amino acids. The germline V gene encodes CDR1 MDHEN and CDR2 SYDVKM. Losses at the gene ends were 7 bases for V and 7 bases for J; bases not matched to a gene: 14. This CDR3 is CASNFPGTGGKGEQYF. The CDR3 DNA reads TGTGCCAGCAATTTTCCCGGGACAGGGGGCAAAGGGGAGCAGTACTTC.

The CDR3 region is CASSIGQGAYGYTF. The CDR3 DNA sequence: TGTGCCAGTAGTATAGGACAGGGGGCCTATGGCTACACCTTC. The V gene is TRBV19, the J gene TRBJ1-2; TRBD1 agrees at 10 bases. Germline V gene sequence: CDR1 LNHDA, CDR2 SQIVND (reference sequence). CDR3 length: 14 residues. The V gene end was trimmed by 1 base and the J gene end by 4 bases; junction bases not matched to a gene: 0.

V usage is TRBV9 and J usage is TRBJ1-4; TRBD1 matches at 8 bases. The length of the CDR3 is 15 residues. V lost 3 bases to trimming and J lost 8 bases; unmatched junction nucleotides: 9. CDR1 is SGDLS and CDR2 is YYNGEE in the germline V gene. CDR3 bases: TGTGCCAGCAGCGCCAAACAGGGGGTTACCGAAAAACTGTTTTTT. Translated: CASSAKQGVTEKLFF. Full variable domain (remainder filled in from reference TRBV9 and TRBJ1-4): DSGVTQTPKHLITATGQRVTLRCSPRSGDLSVYWYQQSLDQGLQFLIQYYNGEERAKGNILERFSAQQFPDLHSELNLSSLELGDSALYFCASSAKQGVTEKLFFGSGTQLSVL.

J is TRBJ2-3 and V is TRBV19; 8 nucleotides align to TRBD1. This CDR3 has 18 amino acids. The germline CDR1 and CDR2 sequences are LNHDA and SQIVND (reference sequence). Trimming removed 5 bases from V and 2 bases from J; junction bases left unmatched: 15. The CDR3: CASSRRPGQGSYTDTQYF. CDR3 DNA sequence: TGTGCCAGTAGTCGACGACCCGGACAGGGATCATACACAGATACGCAGTATTTT. The variable domain in full, with the rest retrieved from reference TRBV19 and TRBJ2-3, is DGGITQSPKYLFRKEGQNVTLSCEQNLNHDAMYWYRQDPGQGLRLIYYSQIVNDFQKGDIAEGYSVSREKKESFPLTVTSAQKNPTAFYLCASSRRPGQGSYTDTQYFGPGTRLTVL.

This sequence joins TRBV5-1 and TRBJ2-5, with 7 bases aligning to TRBD2. The germline gives CDR1 SGHRS, CDR2 YFSETQ. V lost 0 bases and J lost 7; bases outside the gene matches: 9. The CDR3 consists of 15 residues. The CDR3 is CASSLAGTGEGTQYF. CDR3 bases: TGCGCCAGCAGCTTGGCCGGGACCGGGGAGGGGACCCAGTACTTC.

The DNA for the CDR3 is TGCGCCAGCAGCCAAGATCGTGGGACAGGGGATAGCACAGATACGCAGTATTTT. It is translated as CASSQDRGTGDSTDTQYF. This chain links TRBV4-1 with TRBJ2-3, with 10 bases identical to TRBD1. With V trimmed by 0 bases and J by 0 bases, 6 bases remained unmatched. From germline, CDR1 is MGHRA and CDR2 YSYEKL. The CDR3 totals 18 residues.

The V call is TRBV5-6, the J call TRBJ2-3, with 7 positions matching TRBD1. V was clipped by 4 bases and J by 3 bases; unmatched bases: 8. CDR1 and CDR2 from the germline V gene are SGHDT and YYEEEE. The CDR3 totals 15 residues. In nucleotides, the CDR3 is TGTGCCAGCAGCCCCGACAGGGCCCGGACAGATACGCAGTATTTT. Translating it yields CASSPDRARTDTQYF.

This clone was detected once. This chain joins TRBV19 and TRBJ2-5; TRBD2 matches 9 bases. Germline CDR1 is LNHDA and CDR2 is SQIVND (reference sequence). CDR3 size: 19 residues. J gave up 5 bases and V 3 bases, and 19 bases lay outside the gene matches. In nucleotides, the CDR3 is TGTGCCAGTAGTATTGCCGGACTAGCGAGAACCACCCGGAAGGAGACCCAGTACTTC. Amino acids: CASSIAGLARTTRKETQYF.